Below, 5 T cell receptor beta chains from the same sample are listed, as sequenced in a study of cytomegalovirus exposure and HLA in healthy donors. Both 60 Vbeta primers and 13 Jbeta primers went into the PCR. Data came from immunoSEQ multiplex PCR; TCRdb stores just in-frame clones and leaves some out. The data show roughly 200,000 clones, 78% seen once. Sequenced material: PBMCs. The receptors derive from a woman aged 30 to 39 in good health and CMV-seropositive.

The chain uses TRBV7-2 and TRBJ2-1; perhaps TRBD2 as D (5 bases). The CDR3 is 14 residues long. Germline CDR1 is SGHTA and CDR2 is FQGNSA. V lost 4 bases, J lost 8 bases, and 15 bases lay in between. The chain's CDR3 is CASSSPTKRDEQFF. The CDR3 DNA reads TGTGCCAGCAGCTCCCCGACCAAGAGGGATGAGCAGTTCTTC.

The chain has TRBV4-2 and TRBJ2-3; 8 nucleotides match TRBD2. CDR1 and CDR2 from the germline V gene are LGHNA and YNFKEQ. The CDR3 runs 14 residues. V shed 6 bases, J shed 7 bases, and the junction held 9 bases outside the gene matches. The CDR3 DNA sequence: TGTGCCAGCAGGCTAAGCGGGGGTGTACATACGCAGTATTTT. Translation gives CASRLSGGVHTQYF.

CDR3 in amino acids: CASSSPGTSGDLLRSDTQYF. The CDR3 DNA follows: TGTGCCAGCAGCTCTCCCGGGACTAGCGGGGACCTCCTAAGGTCGGATACGCAGTATTTT. The chain employs TRBV4-2 and TRBJ2-3, with 13 bases aligning to TRBD2. J gave up 6 bases and V 5 bases, and 20 bases lay outside the gene matches. The germline gives CDR1 LGHNA, CDR2 YNFKEQ. CDR3 length: 20 amino acids.

Only one count was recorded for this clone. This rearrangement joins TRBV5-4 to TRBJ1-2; D perhaps matches TRBD1 (5 bases). Germline values: CDR1 SGHNT, CDR2 YYREEE (reference sequence). The CDR3 runs 14 residues. Trimming cost V 0 bases and J 5 bases, with 11 bases left between them. The CDR3 DNA is TGTGCCAGCAGCTTGGGACAGTTGTTTTATGGCTACACCTTC. Translation gives CASSLGQLFYGYTF.

CDR3 amino acids: CASSQTGTEGSPLHF. The CDR3 bases are TGTGCCAGCAGCCAAACCGGGACAGAGGGTTCACCCCTCCACTTT. The V and J genes are TRBV7-8 and TRBJ1-6; 7 nucleotides agree with TRBD1. The CDR3 extends over 15 amino acids. Trimming cost V 5 bases and J 9 bases; bases outside gene matches: 10. Germline CDR1 SGHVS, CDR2 FQNEAQ.